These T cell receptor beta chains were read from a single sample in a study of early T cells in non-severe SARS-CoV-2 infection. TCRdb reprocessed the 5' RACE reads via MiXCR and lists one record per CDR3 protein. The sample holds around 40,000 distinct CDR3 sequences; roughly a tenth are singletons and the top ten take around 9.8%. The sequencing sample was made of whole blood. Receptors originate from an adult who was a healthcare worker with PCR-confirmed SARS-CoV-2 infection or an uninfected control (not recorded which). The CDR3 runs from the conserved cysteine through the conserved F or W. The D gene is left open where the match is weak. Rows may omit the clone size; those that give it use once, few, many or a size class.

D gene,J gene,clone size,V gene,CDR3 DNA,CDR3 protein
TRBD1,TRBJ2-7,few,TRBV7-9,TGTGCCAGCAGCCCACCCGTGGCAGGGGGCCTCGAGCAGTACTTC,CASSPPVAGGLEQYF
.,TRBJ1-5,many,TRBV7-6,TGTGCCAGCAGCTTGGAGGCGTGGAAGCCCCAGCATTTT,CASSLEAWKPQHF
.,TRBJ2-3,.,TRBV6-2/TRBV6-3,TGTGCCAGCACCGGGACGCTCACAGATACGCAGTATTTT,CASTGTLTDTQYF
TRBD2,TRBJ2-1,few,TRBV24-1,TGTGCCACCAGTGATTTAAGCGGGGGCTCCTACAATGAGCAGTTCTTC,CATSDLSGGSYNEQFF
TRBD2,TRBJ2-1,few,TRBV2,TGTGCCAGCAGCGTGCTAGGGAGGGCCTACAATGAGCAGTTCTTC,CASSVLGRAYNEQFF
TRBD1,TRBJ1-1,many,TRBV9,TGTGCCAGCAGCCCGAAGGGGGCGGAGAACACTGAAGCTTTCTTT,CASSPKGAENTEAFF
TRBD2,TRBJ2-1,many,TRBV12-3/TRBV12-4,TGTGCCAGCAGTTTTGGGGGACCTAGCGGGCGCTACAATGAGCAGTTCTTC,CASSFGGPSGRYNEQFF
.,TRBJ2-7,.,TRBV5-1,TGCGCCAGCTCAAAGGGACCCGAGCAGTACTTC,CASSKGPEQYF
.,TRBJ2-1,.,TRBV4-3,TGCGCCAGCAGCCAAACTGTTGCGGATGAGCAGTTCTTC,CASSQTVADEQFF
TRBD1,TRBJ2-3,.,TRBV20-1,TGCAGTGCCGGGACCGGGACAGGGGTAGCAGATACGCAGTATTTT,CSAGTGTGVADTQYF
TRBD1,TRBJ2-6,few,TRBV5-6,TGTGCCAGCAGCCGGCCGGGACAGGGGTTTTTCCACGTCCTGACTTTC,CASSRPGQGFFHVLTF
TRBD1,TRBJ2-2,.,TRBV30,TGTGCCTGGAGTGGGCAGGGGGCGAACACCGGGGAGCTGTTTTTT,CAWSGQGANTGELFF
.,TRBJ2-7,.,TRBV12-3/TRBV12-4,TGTGCCAGCATCCCGCGGTTGGGGTCCTACGAGCAGTACTTC,CASIPRLGSYEQYF
.,TRBJ1-1,.,TRBV29-1,TGCAGCGTTGAAGCTGGGGGCAGGGCCACTGAAGCTTTCTTT,CSVEAGGRATEAFF
.,TRBJ1-2,.,TRBV12-3/TRBV12-4,TGTGCCAGCAGTCCCGGACAGCGTTATGGCTACACCTTC,CASSPGQRYGYTF
.,TRBJ1-1,few,TRBV7-2,TGTGCCAGCAGCTTAGATACAGTAGCTTTCTTT,CASSLDTVAFF
TRBD1,TRBJ1-2,many,TRBV24-1,TGTGCCACCCAGGGGGGGGCACGATATGGCTACACCTTC,CATQGGARYGYTF
TRBD1,TRBJ1-6,many,TRBV7-2,TGTGCCAGCAGCTTGGGGGACAGGGGTAATTCACCCCTCCACTTT,CASSLGDRGNSPLHF
.,TRBJ2-7,many,TRBV7-8,TGTGCCAGCAGCTTAGCCGGGCGGTCCTACGAGCAGTACTTC,CASSLAGRSYEQYF
TRBD2,TRBJ2-2,.,TRBV12-3/TRBV12-4,TGTGCCAGCAGCCTAATATTAGCGGGGGGGCCCGGGGAGCTGTTTTTT,CASSLILAGGPGELFF
TRBD2,TRBJ2-2,few,TRBV10-2,TGCGCCAGCAGCCCGACTAGCGACGGGTCCGGGGAGCTGTTTTTT,CASSPTSDGSGELFF
.,TRBJ1-2,many,TRBV2,TGTGCCAGCAGAGGCCCACCGGGTCCGGACTATGGCTACACCTTC,CASRGPPGPDYGYTF
.,TRBJ2-7,many,TRBV19,TGTGCCAGTAGTATACGGGATCGCGAGCAGTACTTC,CASSIRDREQYF
TRBD1,TRBJ1-2,many,TRBV6-5,TGTGCCAGCAGGGCACAGGGGCTTGGCTACACCTTC,CASRAQGLGYTF
TRBD2,TRBJ2-2,many,TRBV7-9,TGTGCCAGCAGCTTTTGGACTAGCGGGGAGCTGTTTTTT,CASSFWTSGELFF
.,TRBJ1-2,many,TRBV2,TGTGCCAGCAGTGAAGTAAGGGTTAACTATGGCTACACCTTC,CASSEVRVNYGYTF
TRBD1,TRBJ1-5,many,TRBV30,TGTGCCTGGAGACCCACCGGGACAGGGGGGTATCAGCCCCAGCATTTT,CAWRPTGTGGYQPQHF
.,TRBJ1-5,.,TRBV6-2/TRBV6-3,TGTGCCAGCAGTCTTCAGTATAGCAATCAGCCCCAGCATTTT,CASSLQYSNQPQHF
.,TRBJ2-3,many,TRBV12-3/TRBV12-4,TGTGCCAGCAGCCTAGAGGGACCCAGCACAGATACGCAGTATTTT,CASSLEGPSTDTQYF
.,TRBJ1-1,.,TRBV14,TGTGCCAGCAGCCAAGAGCCCCAGAGCCTGACATCGCTCCTGGTTGGGAACACTGAAGCTTTCTTT,CASSQEPQSLTSLLVGNTEAFF
.,TRBJ2-5,many,TRBV7-3,TGTGCCAGCAGCTCGGGACCTCGGGAGACCCAGTACTTC,CASSSGPRETQYF
.,TRBJ2-3,many,TRBV24-1,TGTGCCACCAGTGATTTGGGTCGGGGGACAGATACGCAGTATTTT,CATSDLGRGTDTQYF
.,TRBJ1-1,.,TRBV6-2/TRBV6-3,TGTGCCAGCAGTTACGGGGGGCCTGAAGCTTTCTTT,CASSYGGPEAFF
TRBD2,TRBJ2-1,many,TRBV27,TGTGCCAGCAGCCGAAGGCCGCTAGCGGGGACCTACAATGAGCAGTTCTTC,CASSRRPLAGTYNEQFF
.,TRBJ2-3,many,TRBV11-2,TGTGCCAGCAGCCACGGGCATGGGACAGATACGCAGTATTTT,CASSHGHGTDTQYF
.,TRBJ1-1,.,TRBV29-1,TGCAGCGGGAACCCGGGAGGCACTGAAGCTTTCTTT,CSGNPGGTEAFF
TRBD1,TRBJ2-1,few,TRBV5-1,TGCGCCAGCAGCTTGGGGACAGGTGGGTTTGAGGATGAGCAGTTCTTC,CASSLGTGGFEDEQFF
TRBD1,TRBJ1-6,few,TRBV6-5,TGTGCCAGCAGTCAACAGACAGGGGATGGTGTTTCACCCCTCCACTTT,CASSQQTGDGVSPLHF
.,TRBJ2-5,few,TRBV7-9,TGTGCCAGCAGCTTGCGGGGCCTCGAGACCCAGTACTTC,CASSLRGLETQYF
.,TRBJ2-1,.,TRBV27,TGTGCCAGCAGTTGGCGGTTCAGCTCCTACAATGAGCAGTTCTTC,CASSWRFSSYNEQFF
.,TRBJ2-3,few,TRBV7-8,TGTGCCAGCAGCCCCAGGGACTTGCACACAGATACGCAGTATTTT,CASSPRDLHTDTQYF
.,TRBJ2-2,.,TRBV6-4,TGTGCCAGCAGTGCCACCCCAGGGACCGGGGAGCTGTTTTTT,CASSATPGTGELFF
.,TRBJ1-2,few,TRBV19,TGTGCCAGTAGTATAAGTTCAAGGGGCTACACCTTC,CASSISSRGYTF
.,TRBJ2-3,.,TRBV7-3,TGTGCCAGCAGCCGGCAGGCAGGGACCACAGATACGCAGTATTTT,CASSRQAGTTDTQYF
.,TRBJ1-5,many,TRBV10-3,TGTGCCATCAGCTGGGATCTAGGGCAGCCCCAGCATTTT,CAISWDLGQPQHF
.,TRBJ2-7,.,TRBV5-1,TGCGCCAGCAGCTTGGACCAGCCCGGCTCCTACGAGCAGTACTTC,CASSLDQPGSYEQYF
TRBD2,TRBJ2-2,many,TRBV20-1,TGCAGTGCCCCTACGAGCGGGGGGTTAGGCGGGGAGCTGTTTTTT,CSAPTSGGLGGELFF
TRBD1,TRBJ2-3,many,TRBV12-3/TRBV12-4,TGTGCCAGCAGTCCAGGGGGCTCTGCGGATACGCAGTATTTT,CASSPGGSADTQYF
.,TRBJ1-1,many,TRBV10-3,TGTGCCATCAGTGGCATCGCCCTCCCCACTGAAGCTTTCTTT,CAISGIALPTEAFF
.,TRBJ1-2,many,TRBV2,TGTGCCACACCCGGTGAGGGCGGGAACTATGGCTACACCTTC,CATPGEGGNYGYTF
.,TRBJ1-1,.,TRBV6-2/TRBV6-3,TGTGCCAGCTCGCAAGGGGCTGAAGTTTTCTTT,CASSQGAEVFF
.,TRBJ2-6,many,TRBV9,TGTGCCAGCAGCCCAGATGGGAGAGCTGGGGCCAACGTCCTGACTTTC,CASSPDGRAGANVLTF
.,TRBJ1-1,.,TRBV29-1,TGCAGCGTTGAAGACAGCTCACAGGGCCAGGGTGAAGCTTTCTTT,CSVEDSSQGQGEAFF
.,TRBJ2-5,.,TRBV7-9,TGTGCCAGCAGCTTAGGAGATTTTGACGGAGAGACCCAGTACTTC,CASSLGDFDGETQYF
TRBD1,TRBJ1-1,few,TRBV18,TGTGCCAGCTCACCGGGACAGCTTGCTGAAGCTTTCTTT,CASSPGQLAEAFF
.,TRBJ2-1,.,TRBV7-3,TGTGCCAGCAGCCGCGGATTTGAGCAGTTCTTC,CASSRGFEQFF